This TCR beta chain was identified in a study of T-cell reconstitution after alpha-beta-depleted transplantation in children. The V gene lost 8 bases and the J gene lost 3 bases, with 17 bases spanning the gap. The CDR3 is 13 amino acids. CDR1 is SQVTM, CDR2 ANQGSEA, per germline. Study-level findings and limits: Two months or so post-transplant, alpha-beta T cells reportedly derived from several hundred expanded graft clones.

This clonotype appeared a few times. Its antigen remains unidentified. Preparing the TCRbeta library involved the use of unique molecular identifiers. A single record per CDR3 protein comes from TCRdb applying MiXCR to the PCR reads. Among fewer than 350,000 distinct CDR3 sequences, more than 9% were seen once, and the ten largest hold 20% to 30%. This chain links TRBV29-1 with TRBJ2-7; perhaps D is TRBD1 or TRBD2 (6 bases each). The sequence was obtained from a male patient aged 2 to 10 who had a stem cell transplant for chronic granulomatous disease, so the T cells may come from the graft donor. The material was peripheral blood, obtained 180 days after TCRalphabeta/CD19-depleted stem cell transplant. CDR3 region: CSTSWGANYEQYF. Here the CDR3 DNA reads TGCAGCACCTCCTGGGGGGCCAACTACGAGCAGTACTTC.